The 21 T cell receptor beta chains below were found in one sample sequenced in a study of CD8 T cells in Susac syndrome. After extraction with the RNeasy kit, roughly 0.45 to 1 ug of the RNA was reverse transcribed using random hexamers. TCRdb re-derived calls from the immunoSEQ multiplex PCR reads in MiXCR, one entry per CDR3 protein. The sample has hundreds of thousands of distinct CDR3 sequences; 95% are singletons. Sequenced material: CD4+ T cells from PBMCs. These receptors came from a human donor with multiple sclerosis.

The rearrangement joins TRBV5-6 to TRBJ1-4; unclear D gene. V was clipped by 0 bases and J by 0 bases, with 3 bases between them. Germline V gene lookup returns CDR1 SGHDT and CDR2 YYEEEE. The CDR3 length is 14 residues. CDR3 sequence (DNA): TGTGCCAGCAGCTTGGTTGCAACTAATGAAAAACTGTTTTTT. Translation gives CASSLVATNEKLFF. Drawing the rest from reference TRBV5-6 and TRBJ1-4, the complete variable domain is DAGVTQSPTHLIKTRGQQVTLRCSPKSGHDTVSWYQQALGQGPQFIFQYYEEEERQRGNFPDRFSGHQFPNYSSELNVNALLLGDSALYLCASSLVATNEKLFFGSGTQLSVL.

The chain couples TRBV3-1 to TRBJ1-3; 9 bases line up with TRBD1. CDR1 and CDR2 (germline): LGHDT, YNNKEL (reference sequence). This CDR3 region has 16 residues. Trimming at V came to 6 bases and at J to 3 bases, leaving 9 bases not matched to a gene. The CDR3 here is CASSPTTGGLGNTIYF. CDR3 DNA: TGTGCCAGCAGTCCTACTACAGGGGGCCTTGGAAACACCATATATTTT.

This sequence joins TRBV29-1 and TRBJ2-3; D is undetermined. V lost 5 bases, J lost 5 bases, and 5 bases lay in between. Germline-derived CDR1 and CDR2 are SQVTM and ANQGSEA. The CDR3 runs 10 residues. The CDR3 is CSVYEDTQYF. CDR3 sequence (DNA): TGCAGCGTTTATGAAGATACGCAGTATTTT.

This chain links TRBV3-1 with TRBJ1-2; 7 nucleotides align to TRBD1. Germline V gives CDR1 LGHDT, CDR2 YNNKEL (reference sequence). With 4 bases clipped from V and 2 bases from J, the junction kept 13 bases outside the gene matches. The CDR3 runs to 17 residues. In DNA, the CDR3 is TGTGCCAGCAGCCTACGACTAGGGGACAGAGCCAACTATGGCTACACCTTC. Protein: CASSLRLGDRANYGYTF.

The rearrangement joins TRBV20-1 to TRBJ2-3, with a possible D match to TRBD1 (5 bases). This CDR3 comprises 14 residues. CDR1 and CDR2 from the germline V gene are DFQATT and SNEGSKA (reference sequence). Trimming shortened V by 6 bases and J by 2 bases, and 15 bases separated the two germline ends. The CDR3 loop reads CSANRQITTDTQYF. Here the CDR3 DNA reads TGCAGTGCCAATCGACAGATTACCACAGATACGCAGTATTTT.

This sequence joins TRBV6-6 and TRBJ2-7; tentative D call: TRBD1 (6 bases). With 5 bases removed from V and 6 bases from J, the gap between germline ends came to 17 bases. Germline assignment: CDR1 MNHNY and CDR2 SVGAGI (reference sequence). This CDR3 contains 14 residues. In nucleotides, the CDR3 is TGTGCCAGCAGTGCGACAGGCGGTAACGGCGAGCAGTACTTC. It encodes CASSATGGNGEQYF.

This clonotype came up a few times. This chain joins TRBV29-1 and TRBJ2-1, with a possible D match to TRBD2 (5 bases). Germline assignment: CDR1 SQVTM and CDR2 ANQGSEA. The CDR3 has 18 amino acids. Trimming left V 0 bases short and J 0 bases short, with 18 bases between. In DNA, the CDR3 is TGCAGCGTTGAAGACCCCTTCAGTCGGGGTCTCTCCTACAATGAGCAGTTCTTC. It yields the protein CSVEDPFSRGLSYNEQFF.

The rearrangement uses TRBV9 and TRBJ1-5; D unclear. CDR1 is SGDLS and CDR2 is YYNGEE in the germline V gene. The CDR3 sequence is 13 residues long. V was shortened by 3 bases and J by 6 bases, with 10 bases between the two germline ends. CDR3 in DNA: TGTGCCAGCAGCGGCGGGCTCGGTCAGCCCCAGCATTTT. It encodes CASSGGLGQPQHF.

The CDR3 nucleotides are TGTGCCTGGAGTACCATGACTAGCGTCCAAGAGACCCAGTACTTC. It yields the protein CAWSTMTSVQETQYF. The chain links TRBV30 to TRBJ2-5; 8 bases agree with TRBD2. CDR1 GTSNPN and CDR2 SVGIG come from the germline V gene (reference sequence). The CDR3 extends over 15 amino acids. J was trimmed by 1 base and V by 2 bases; bases with no gene match: 6. Based on the CDR3 plus reference TRBV30 and TRBJ2-5, the full variable domain is SQTIHQWPATLVQPVGSPLSLECTVEGTSNPNLYWYRQAAGRGLQLLFYSVGIGQISSEVPQNLSASRPQDRQFILSSKKLLLSDSGFYLCAWSTMTSVQETQYFGPGTRLLVL.

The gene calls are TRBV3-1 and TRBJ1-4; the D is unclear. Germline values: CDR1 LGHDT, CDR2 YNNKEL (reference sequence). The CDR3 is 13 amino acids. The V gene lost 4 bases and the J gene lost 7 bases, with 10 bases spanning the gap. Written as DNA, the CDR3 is TGTGCCAGCAGCCCCTCGGTGTTTGAAAAACTGTTTTTT. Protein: CASSPSVFEKLFF.

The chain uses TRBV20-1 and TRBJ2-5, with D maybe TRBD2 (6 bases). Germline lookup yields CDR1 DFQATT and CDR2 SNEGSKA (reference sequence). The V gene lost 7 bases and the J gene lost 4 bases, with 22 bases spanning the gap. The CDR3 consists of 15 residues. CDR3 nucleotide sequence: TGCAGTGGGATCCGGCCGGGAGAGGGCGGAGAGACCCAGTACTTC. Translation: CSGIRPGEGGETQYF.

CDR3 region: CASSILGGASTEAFF. For the CDR3, the DNA is TGTGCCAGTAGTATCCTAGGGGGCGCTTCCACTGAAGCTTTCTTT. The V gene is TRBV19, the J gene TRBJ1-1; 7 bases are a match to TRBD1. V was clipped by 3 bases and J by 4 bases; unmatched bases: 8. The germline V gene encodes CDR1 LNHDA and CDR2 SQIVND (reference sequence). The CDR3 has 15 amino acids.

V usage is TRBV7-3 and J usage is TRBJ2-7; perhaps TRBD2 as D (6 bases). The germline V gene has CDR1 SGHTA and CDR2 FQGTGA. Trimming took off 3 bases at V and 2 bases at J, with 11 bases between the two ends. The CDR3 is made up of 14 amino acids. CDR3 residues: CASSFGTAPYEQYF. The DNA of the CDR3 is TGTGCCAGCAGCTTTGGGACTGCCCCCTACGAGCAGTACTTC.

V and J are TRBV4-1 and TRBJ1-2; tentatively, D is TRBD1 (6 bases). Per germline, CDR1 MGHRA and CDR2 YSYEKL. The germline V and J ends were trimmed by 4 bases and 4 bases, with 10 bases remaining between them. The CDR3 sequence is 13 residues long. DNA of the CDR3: TGCGCCAGCAGCCCCGAACAGGGCTATGGCTACACCTTC. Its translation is CASSPEQGYGYTF.

CDR3 loop: CASAEAAALEAFF. The CDR3 DNA follows: TGTGCCAGCGCCGAGGCCGCGGCGCTTGAAGCTTTCTTT. This chain links TRBV3-1 with TRBJ1-1; no firm D call. Trimming left V 8 bases short and J 7 bases short, with 17 bases between. The V gene's germline CDR1 is LGHDT and CDR2 YNNKEL (reference sequence). The CDR3 covers 13 residues. The entire variable domain, with the rest obtained from reference TRBV3-1 and TRBJ1-1, is as follows: DTAVSQTPKYLVTQMGNDKSIKCEQNLGHDTMYWYKQDSKKFLKIMFSYNNKELIINETVPNRFSPKSPDKAHLNLHINSLELGDSAVYFCASAEAAALEAFFGQGTRLTVV.

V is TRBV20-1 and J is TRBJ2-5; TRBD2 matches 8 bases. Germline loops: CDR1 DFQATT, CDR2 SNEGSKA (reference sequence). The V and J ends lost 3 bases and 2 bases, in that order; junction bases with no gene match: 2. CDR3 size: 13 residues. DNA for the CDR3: TGCAGTGCTAGTTTAGCGGGGCAAGAGACCCAGTACTTC. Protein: CSASLAGQETQYF.

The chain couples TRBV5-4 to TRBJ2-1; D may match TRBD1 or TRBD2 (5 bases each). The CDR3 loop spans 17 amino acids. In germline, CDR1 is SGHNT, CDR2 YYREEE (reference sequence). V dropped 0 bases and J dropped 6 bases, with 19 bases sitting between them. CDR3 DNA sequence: TGTGCCAGCAGCTTGGATGGGACCTCGCTTCCGAGCAATGAGCAGTTCTTC. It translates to CASSLDGTSLPSNEQFF.

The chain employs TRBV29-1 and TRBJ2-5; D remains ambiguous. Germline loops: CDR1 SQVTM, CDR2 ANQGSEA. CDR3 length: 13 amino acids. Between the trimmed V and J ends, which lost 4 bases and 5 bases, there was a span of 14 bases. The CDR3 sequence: CSVVGLTLETQYF. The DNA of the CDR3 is TGCAGCGTTGTTGGCCTAACGCTGGAGACCCAGTACTTC.

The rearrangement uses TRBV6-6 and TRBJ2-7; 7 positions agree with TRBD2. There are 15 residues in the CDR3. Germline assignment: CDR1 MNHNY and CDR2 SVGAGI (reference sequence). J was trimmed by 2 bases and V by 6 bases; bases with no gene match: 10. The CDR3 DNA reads TGTGCCAGCAGCCCAAAAGGGGCGGGGGCCTACGAGCAGTACTTC. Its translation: CASSPKGAGAYEQYF.

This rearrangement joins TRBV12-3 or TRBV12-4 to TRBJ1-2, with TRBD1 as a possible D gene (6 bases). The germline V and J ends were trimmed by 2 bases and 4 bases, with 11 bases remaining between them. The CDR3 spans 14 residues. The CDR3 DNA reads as TGTGCCAGCAGTTTAAGGACAGTTATCTATGGCTACACCTTC. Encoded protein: CASSLRTVIYGYTF.

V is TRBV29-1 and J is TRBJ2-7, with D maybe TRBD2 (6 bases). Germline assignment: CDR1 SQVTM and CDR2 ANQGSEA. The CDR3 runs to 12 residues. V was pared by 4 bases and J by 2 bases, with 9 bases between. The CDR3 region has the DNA TGCAGCGTTGGGGGACTTACCTACGAGCAGTACTTC. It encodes CSVGGLTYEQYF.